This T cell receptor (beta chain) came from a study of early T cells in non-severe SARS-CoV-2 infection. The germline V and J ends were trimmed by 1 base and 4 bases, with 10 bases remaining between them. Germline lookup yields CDR1 MGHRA and CDR2 YSYEKL. This CDR3 is 14 amino acids long. A single record per CDR3 protein comes from TCRdb applying MiXCR to the 5' RACE reads. Of about 71,000 distinct CDR3 sequences in the sample, about 15% were seen once. Ten or more counts support this clonotype. The chain couples TRBV4-1 to TRBJ2-5; D uncertain. The specimen was whole blood, collected at baseline. The sequence derives from an adult who was a healthcare worker with PCR-confirmed SARS-CoV-2 infection or an uninfected control (not recorded which). CDR3 DNA: TGCGCCAGCAGCCAAGGTGGCGCCCTAGAGACCCAGTACTTC. This codes for CASSQGGALETQYF.